This TCR beta chain was sequenced for a study of identical twins. About this clonotype: The antigen is not known.

With template switching, a universal primer site was added, and the cDNA carried unique molecular identifiers. TCRdb reanalysed the 5' RACE reads using MiXCR and keeps one entry per CDR3 protein. Of under 250,000 distinct CDR3 sequences listed, 6% to 8.5% are singletons. Only healthy Caucasians were included as donors. The germline gives CDR1 SNHLY, CDR2 FYNNEI. V was cut by 7 bases and J by 4 bases, with 22 bases left in between. The CDR3 covers 16 residues. Findings and caveats of the study: Beta out-of-frame twin sharing showed a weaker excess. Cord blood beta clonotypes that were abundant carried fewer insertions, and memory repertoires showed no such trend.

These sequences were also reported in another study, on yellow fever vaccine responses in identical twins.

The source of this sequence is a woman aged 18-30 years in good health. The V call is TRBV2, the J call TRBJ1-1; D may be TRBD1 (6 bases). Sequencing was carried out using CD8+ T cells sorted from blood. In DNA, the CDR3 is TGTGCCAGCAAAACCGAAGGGGGGGGGCCGGGCACTGAAGCTTTCTTT. Translation: CASKTEGGGPGTEAFF.